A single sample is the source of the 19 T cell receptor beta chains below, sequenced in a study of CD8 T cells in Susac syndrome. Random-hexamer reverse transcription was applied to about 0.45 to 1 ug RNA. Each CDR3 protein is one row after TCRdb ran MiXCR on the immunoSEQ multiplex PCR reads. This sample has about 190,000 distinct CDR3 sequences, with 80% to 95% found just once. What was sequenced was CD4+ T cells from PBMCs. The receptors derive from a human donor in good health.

As DNA, the CDR3 is TGTGCCAGCAGCTCAATCCGGACAGGCGAAGCTTACAATGAGCAGTTCTTC. It yields the protein CASSSIRTGEAYNEQFF. The chain combines TRBV5-6 with TRBJ2-1; the match to TRBD1 covers 7 bases. Per the germline V gene, CDR1 is SGHDT and CDR2 is YYEEEE. This CDR3 comprises 17 residues. Trimming took 3 bases from V and 4 from J; bases not matched to a gene: 13.

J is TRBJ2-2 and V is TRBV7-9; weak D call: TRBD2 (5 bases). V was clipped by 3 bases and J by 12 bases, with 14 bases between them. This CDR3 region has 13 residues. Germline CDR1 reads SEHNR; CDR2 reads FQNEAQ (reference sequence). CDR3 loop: CASSFSMRRQLFF. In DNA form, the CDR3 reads TGTGCCAGCAGCTTTTCGATGAGGAGGCAGCTGTTTTTT.

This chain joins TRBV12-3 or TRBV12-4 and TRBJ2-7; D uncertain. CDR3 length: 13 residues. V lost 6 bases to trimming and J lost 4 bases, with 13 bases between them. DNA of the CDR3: TGTGCCAGCAGCCAAGGACCTGTTTACGAGCAGTACGTC. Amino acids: CASSQGPVYEQYV.

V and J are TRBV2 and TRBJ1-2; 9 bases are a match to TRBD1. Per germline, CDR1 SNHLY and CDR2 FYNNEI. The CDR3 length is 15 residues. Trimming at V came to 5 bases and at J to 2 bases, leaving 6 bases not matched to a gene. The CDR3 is CASSPPGTGNYGYTF. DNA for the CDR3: TGTGCCAGCAGTCCACCCGGGACAGGGAACTATGGCTACACCTTC.

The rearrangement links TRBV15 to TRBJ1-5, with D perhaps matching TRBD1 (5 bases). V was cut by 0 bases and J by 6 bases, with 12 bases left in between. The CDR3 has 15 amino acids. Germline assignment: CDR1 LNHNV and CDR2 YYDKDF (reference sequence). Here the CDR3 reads CATSRDQGGFQPQHF. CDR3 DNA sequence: TGTGCCACCAGCAGAGACCAGGGAGGTTTTCAGCCCCAGCATTTT. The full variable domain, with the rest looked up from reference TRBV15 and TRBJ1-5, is DAMVIQNPRYQVTQFGKPVTLSCSQTLNHNVMYWYQQKSSQAPKLLFHYYDKDFNNEADTPDNFQSRRPNTSFCFLDIRSPGLGDTAMYLCATSRDQGGFQPQHFGDGTRLSIL.

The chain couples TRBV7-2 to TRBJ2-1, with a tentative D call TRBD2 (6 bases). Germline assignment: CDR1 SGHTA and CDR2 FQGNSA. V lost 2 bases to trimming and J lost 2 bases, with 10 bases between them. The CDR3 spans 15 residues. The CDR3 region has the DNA TGTGCCAGCAGCTTATATGCGGGGACCTACAATGAGCAGTTCTTC. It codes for CASSLYAGTYNEQFF.

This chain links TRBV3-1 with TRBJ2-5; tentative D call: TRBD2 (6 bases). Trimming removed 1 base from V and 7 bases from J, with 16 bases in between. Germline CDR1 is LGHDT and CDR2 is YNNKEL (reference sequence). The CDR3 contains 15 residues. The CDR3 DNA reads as TGTGCCAGCAGCCAAGGACGTCGGGGGTCGGGGACCCAGTACTTC. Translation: CASSQGRRGSGTQYF.

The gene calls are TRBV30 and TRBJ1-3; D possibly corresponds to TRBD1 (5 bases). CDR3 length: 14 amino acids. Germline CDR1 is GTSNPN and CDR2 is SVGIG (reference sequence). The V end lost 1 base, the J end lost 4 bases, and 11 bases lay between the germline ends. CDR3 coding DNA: TGTGCCTGGAGTGCGGGACCCAGAGGAAACACCATATATTTT. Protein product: CAWSAGPRGNTIYF.

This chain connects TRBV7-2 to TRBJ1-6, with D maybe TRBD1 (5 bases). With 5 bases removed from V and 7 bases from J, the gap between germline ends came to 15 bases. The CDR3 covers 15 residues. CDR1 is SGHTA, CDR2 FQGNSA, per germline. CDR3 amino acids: CASSQEGRANSPLHF. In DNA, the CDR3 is TGTGCCAGCAGCCAAGAGGGCAGGGCGAATTCACCCCTCCACTTT.

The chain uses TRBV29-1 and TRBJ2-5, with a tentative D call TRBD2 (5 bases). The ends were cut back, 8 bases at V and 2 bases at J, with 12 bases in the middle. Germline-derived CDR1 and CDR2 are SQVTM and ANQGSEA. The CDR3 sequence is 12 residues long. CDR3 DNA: TGCAGCCATAGAGGAGGACAAGAGACCCAGTACTTC. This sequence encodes CSHRGGQETQYF.

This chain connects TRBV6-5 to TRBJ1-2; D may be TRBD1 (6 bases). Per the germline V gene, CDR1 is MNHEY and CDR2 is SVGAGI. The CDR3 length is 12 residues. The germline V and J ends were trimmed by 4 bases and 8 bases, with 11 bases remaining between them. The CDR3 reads CASSSGVGGYTF. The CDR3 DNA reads TGTGCCAGCAGTTCAGGGGTAGGGGGCTACACCTTC.

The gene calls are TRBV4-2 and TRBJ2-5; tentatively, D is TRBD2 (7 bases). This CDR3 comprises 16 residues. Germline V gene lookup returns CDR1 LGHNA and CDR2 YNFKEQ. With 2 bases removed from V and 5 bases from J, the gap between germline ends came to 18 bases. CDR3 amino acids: CASSQHRGGASETQYF. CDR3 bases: TGTGCCAGCAGCCAACATAGGGGGGGGGCTTCGGAGACCCAGTACTTC.

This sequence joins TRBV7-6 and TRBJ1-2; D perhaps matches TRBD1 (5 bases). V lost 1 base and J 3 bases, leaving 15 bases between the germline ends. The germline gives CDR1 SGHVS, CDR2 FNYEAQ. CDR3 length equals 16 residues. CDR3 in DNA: TGTGCCAGCAGCTTAGTTGATGGCCAGGGTGACTATGGCTACACCTTC. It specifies CASSLVDGQGDYGYTF.

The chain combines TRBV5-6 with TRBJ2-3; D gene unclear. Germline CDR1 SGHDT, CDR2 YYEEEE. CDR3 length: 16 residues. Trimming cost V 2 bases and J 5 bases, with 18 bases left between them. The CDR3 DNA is TGTGCCAGCAGCTTCCTCGTAGGGCCTCGTAGAGATACGCAGTATTTT. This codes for CASSFLVGPRRDTQYF.

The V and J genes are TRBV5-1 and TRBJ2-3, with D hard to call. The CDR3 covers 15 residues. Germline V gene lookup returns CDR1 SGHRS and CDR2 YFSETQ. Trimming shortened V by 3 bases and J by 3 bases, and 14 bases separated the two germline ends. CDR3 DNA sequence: TGCGCCAGCAGCTATGTACGACATCCTACAGATACGCAGTATTTT. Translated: CASSYVRHPTDTQYF.

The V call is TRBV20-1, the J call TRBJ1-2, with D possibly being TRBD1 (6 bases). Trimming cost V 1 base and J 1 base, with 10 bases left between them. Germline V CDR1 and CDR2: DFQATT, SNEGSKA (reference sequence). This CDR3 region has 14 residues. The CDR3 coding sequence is TGCAGTGCTAGAGCGGCAGGGGTTAACTATGGCTACACCTTC. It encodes CSARAAGVNYGYTF.

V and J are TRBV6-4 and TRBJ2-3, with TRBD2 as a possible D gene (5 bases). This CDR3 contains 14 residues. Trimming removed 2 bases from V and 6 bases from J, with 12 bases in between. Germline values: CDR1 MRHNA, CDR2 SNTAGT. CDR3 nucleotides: TGTGCCAGCAGTGACGGTAGGAGGCGGGATACGCAGTATTTT. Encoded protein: CASSDGRRRDTQYF.

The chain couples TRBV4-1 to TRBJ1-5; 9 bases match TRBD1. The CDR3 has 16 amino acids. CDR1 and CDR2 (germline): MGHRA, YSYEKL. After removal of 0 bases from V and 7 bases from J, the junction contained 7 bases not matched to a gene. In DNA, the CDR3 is TGCGCCAGCAGCCAAGAAATCGGACAGGGGTTCCAGCCCCAGCATTTT. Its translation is CASSQEIGQGFQPQHF.

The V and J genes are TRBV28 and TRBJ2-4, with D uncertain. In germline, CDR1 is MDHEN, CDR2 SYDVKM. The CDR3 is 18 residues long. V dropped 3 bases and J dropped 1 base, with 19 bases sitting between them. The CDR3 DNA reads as TGTGCCAGCAGTTTGGAAGGGCTCCGTAACCTGGCCAAAAACATTCAGTACTTC. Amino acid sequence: CASSLEGLRNLAKNIQYF.